The clone carrying this TCR beta chain was observed a few times. Antigen unknown. The primer mix had 60 Vbeta and 13 Jbeta primers. Produced via immunoSEQ multiplex PCR; TCRdb's table is partial and in-frame only. The sample has 150,000 to 170,000 clones; roughly 74% are singletons. The sample belongs to a study of cytomegalovirus exposure and HLA in healthy donors. Regarding the study as a whole: Some V segments, including TRBV6-2 and TRBV6-3, were excluded as indistinguishable. Later analysis suggested links between common viral pathogens and several top significant clusters. Reports indicate that TCR beta sequences accurately predicted the HLA-A and HLA-B alleles of most subjects. Testing in vitro showed three CMV-associated chains specific for CMV antigens.

Germline lookup yields CDR1 ENHRY and CDR2 SYGVKD. Trimming cost V 10 bases and J 0 bases, with 15 bases left between them. The CDR3 runs 15 residues. This receptor was obtained from a man younger than 35 in good health and CMV-seronegative. Sample: PBMCs. The chain recombines TRBV10-3 with TRBJ1-4; D gene unclear. The CDR3 sequence: CATAEYYATNEKLFF. CDR3 DNA sequence: TGTGCCACCGCGGAATACTATGCAACTAATGAAAAACTGTTTTTT.